This T cell receptor beta chain was identified in a study of blood T cells in healthy people across ages. Then a second PCR, running about 6 to 12 cycles, was carried out with a sample-barcoded 5' primer and a J-beta primer mix. TCRdb re-called the 5' RACE reads with MiXCR, one entry per CDR3 protein. The data contain 600,000 or so distinct CDR3 sequences, approximately 30% of them singletons. Germline CDR1 DFQATT, CDR2 SNEGSKA (reference sequence). V gave up 0 bases and J gave up 0 bases, with 15 bases separating them. This CDR3 has 17 amino acids. The sample consisted of blood. J is TRBJ1-5 and V is TRBV20-1; D ambiguous. The clonotype comes from a woman older than 75 in good health. For the CDR3, the DNA is TGCAGTGCTAGAGATGGGGTCGCAGGTAATAGCAATCAGCCCCAGCATTTT. This translates into CSARDGVAGNSNQPQHF.